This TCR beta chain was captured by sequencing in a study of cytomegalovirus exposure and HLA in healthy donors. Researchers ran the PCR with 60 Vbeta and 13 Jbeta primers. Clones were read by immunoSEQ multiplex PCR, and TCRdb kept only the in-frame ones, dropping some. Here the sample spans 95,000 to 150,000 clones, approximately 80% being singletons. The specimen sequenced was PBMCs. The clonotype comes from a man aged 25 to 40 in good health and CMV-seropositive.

CDR3 in amino acids: CASRWSGGSSYNEQFF. The CDR3 DNA is TGTGCCAGCAGGTGGAGCGGGGGATCATCCTACAATGAGCAGTTCTTC. The chain joins TRBV2 to TRBJ2-1; 8 nucleotides align to TRBD2. The ends lost 6 bases at V and 1 base at J; junction bases unmatched: 8. The germline gives CDR1 SNHLY, CDR2 FYNNEI. The CDR3 runs to 16 residues.